Below, one TCR beta chain is given with its context. Its antigen is currently unknown. This sample was taken from a study of identical twins. Study conclusions and caveats: Fewer insertions characterized abundant cord blood beta clonotypes, whereas memory repertoires showed none.

Each CDR3 protein is one row after TCRdb ran MiXCR on the 5' RACE reads. The table includes 450,000 to 600,000 distinct CDR3 sequences, 20% to 25% detected once. The CDR3 is made up of 12 amino acids. Looked up from germline, CDR1 is MDHEN and CDR2 is SYDVKM. V was pared by 10 bases and J by 10 bases, with 10 bases of the junction left unmatched. This sample was shared with a second study, whose subject was yellow fever vaccine responses in identical twins.

This chain connects TRBV28 to TRBJ1-1; TRBD1 agrees at 9 bases. The receptor was isolated from a woman under 30 in good health. What was sequenced was CD4+ T cells sorted from blood. CDR3 protein: CATTGTGRGAFF. The CDR3 nucleotides are TGTGCCACCACCGGGACAGGGCGGGGAGCTTTCTTT.